These 20 T cell receptor beta chains were sequenced from one sample in a study of shared clonotypes between healthy human individuals. Assay used: immunoSEQ multiplex PCR; TCRdb lists only in-frame clones, some missing. Among hundreds of thousands of clones, roughly 72% were seen once, and the ten largest hold around 2%. The sequenced sample was memory CD4+ T cells sorted from blood. Sample subset: CD45RA-negative fraction. All receptors derive from a young woman in good health.

The chain joins TRBV7-3 to TRBJ2-1; TRBD2 matches 7 bases. The junction had 7 bases not matched to a gene; V was cut back by 5 bases and J by 9 bases. CDR3 length equals 13 residues. Germline V gene data show CDR1 as SGHTA and CDR2 as FQGTGA. CDR3 nucleotides: TGTGCCAGCAGCCTCGGACTAGTTGGTGAGCAGTTCTTC. The encoded protein is CASSLGLVGEQFF.

V usage is TRBV28 and J usage is TRBJ1-2; tentative D call: TRBD1 (5 bases). Germline values: CDR1 MDHEN, CDR2 SYDVKM. The CDR3 runs to 14 residues. Trimming removed 3 bases from V and 4 bases from J, with 12 bases in between. DNA of the CDR3: TGTGCCAGCAGTTTGGCAGGGTTCAGCTATGGCTACACCTTC. It is translated as CASSLAGFSYGYTF.

This clone was observed many times. Other DNA sequences in the sample encode the same CDR3. The chain employs TRBV4-1 and TRBJ1-5; D is possibly TRBD1 (5 bases). CDR3 length: 14 residues. V shed 0 bases and J shed 4 bases, with 7 bases lying between them. Germline V gene lookup returns CDR1 MGHRA and CDR2 YSYEKL. The CDR3 DNA sequence: TGCGCCAGCAGCCAAGAGGAGGGGAATCAGCCCCAGCATTTT. It is translated as CASSQEEGNQPQHF.

This clone was observed a few times. The rearrangement uses TRBV11-2 and TRBJ2-1; 9 nucleotides align to TRBD2. The CDR3 length is 14 residues. Trimming cost V 7 bases and J 3 bases; bases outside gene matches: 4. Germline assignment: CDR1 SGHAT and CDR2 FQNNGV. The CDR3 sequence: CASKLSGSYNEQFF. CDR3 nucleotide sequence: TGTGCCAGCAAACTTAGCGGGAGCTACAATGAGCAGTTCTTC.

The rearrangement uses TRBV5-6 and TRBJ1-5; perhaps TRBD1 as D (6 bases). The CDR3 is 15 amino acids. Germline CDR1 is SGHDT and CDR2 is YYEEEE. Trimming pared 0 bases from V and 3 bases from J, leaving 10 bases between. CDR3: CASSLAGAFNQPQHF. CDR3 DNA: TGTGCCAGCAGCTTGGCAGGGGCTTTCAATCAGCCCCAGCATTTT.

The chain combines TRBV28 with TRBJ2-7; D uncertain. Trimming cost V 8 bases and J 6 bases, with 14 bases left between them. CDR1 is MDHEN and CDR2 is SYDVKM in the germline V gene. The CDR3 extends over 12 amino acids. The CDR3 loop is CASGFLGLEQYF. CDR3 DNA sequence: TGTGCCAGCGGATTCTTGGGCCTCGAGCAGTACTTC. The full variable domain, with the rest looked up from reference TRBV28 and TRBJ2-7, is DVKVTQSSRYLVKRTGEKVFLECVQDMDHENMFWYRQDPGLGLRLIYFSYDVKMKEKGDIPEGYSVSREKKERFSLILESASTNQTSMYLCASGFLGLEQYFGPGTRLTVT.

This chain joins TRBV4-2 and TRBJ2-6; D possibly corresponds to TRBD1 (6 bases). With 2 bases removed from V and 2 bases from J, the gap between germline ends came to 13 bases. Per germline, CDR1 LGHNA and CDR2 YNFKEQ. The CDR3 has 17 amino acids. DNA for the CDR3: TGTGCCAGCAGCCAAAACCCTGCAGGGGCTGGGGCCAACGTCCTGACTTTC. Protein: CASSQNPAGAGANVLTF.

The CDR3 DNA follows: TGTGCCAGCAGCCAGCGCGGGTCTTCGTCTGGAAACACCATATATTTT. Translated, it gives CASSQRGSSSGNTIYF. The chain uses TRBV14 and TRBJ1-3; D unresolved. Germline V gives CDR1 SGHDN, CDR2 FVKESK. The V gene lost 3 bases and the J gene lost 1 base, with 13 bases spanning the gap. CDR3 size: 16 residues.

The chain carries TRBV4-1 and TRBJ2-7, with 12 bases that match TRBD1. Trimming took 0 bases from V and 4 from J; bases not matched to a gene: 10. The CDR3 length is 18 residues. Looked up from germline, CDR1 is MGHRA and CDR2 is YSYEKL. The chain's CDR3 is CASSQDGRPGQGAYEQYF. The CDR3 bases are TGCGCCAGCAGCCAAGATGGCCGGCCGGGACAGGGGGCTTACGAGCAGTACTTC.

The chain combines TRBV19 with TRBJ2-7, with 9 bases that match TRBD2. CDR3 length: 15 amino acids. The junction had 7 bases not matched to a gene; V was cut back by 4 bases and J by 3 bases. Germline V CDR1 and CDR2: LNHDA, SQIVND (reference sequence). The CDR3 DNA sequence: TGTGCCAGTAGTACGGGACTAGCCAGTAACTACGAGCAGTACTTC. Its translation: CASSTGLASNYEQYF.

The V gene is TRBV5-4, the J gene TRBJ2-7; tentative D call: TRBD2 (6 bases). V was trimmed by 4 bases and J by 0 bases, leaving 17 bases between them. This CDR3 has 16 amino acids. Germline V gene lookup returns CDR1 SGHNT and CDR2 YYREEE (reference sequence). Written as DNA, the CDR3 is TGTGCCAGCAGCCCTATGGGGCGGGAAAGCTCCTACGAGCAGTACTTC. It translates to CASSPMGRESSYEQYF.

Here the CDR3 reads CASQPIQGIYTEAFF. The CDR3 DNA sequence: TGTGCCAGCCAACCAATACAGGGAATATACACTGAAGCTTTCTTT. The rearrangement links TRBV27 to TRBJ1-1; D possibly corresponds to TRBD1 (6 bases). Germline V gene sequence: CDR1 MNHEY, CDR2 SMNVEV (reference sequence). Between the trimmed V and J ends, which lost 8 bases and 3 bases, there was a span of 19 bases. The CDR3 consists of 15 residues.

Turning to this clone: This sample also contains other DNA sequences that code for the same CDR3. Here the CDR3 reads CASSPPGGGSFREQYF. CDR3 coding DNA: TGTGCCAGCAGCCCCCCCGGGGGCGGGAGCTTTCGCGAGCAGTACTTC. The V and J genes are TRBV14 and TRBJ2-7, with D possibly matching TRBD2 (7 bases). Trimming took 4 bases from V and 6 from J, leaving 22 bases between them. This CDR3 is 16 amino acids long. Germline CDR1 SGHDN, CDR2 FVKESK.

This sequence joins TRBV6-1 and TRBJ1-1; D is perhaps TRBD1 (5 bases). Per the germline V gene, CDR1 is MNHNS and CDR2 is SASEGT. This CDR3 is built from 12 residues. Between the trimmed V and J ends, which lost 10 bases and 8 bases, there was a span of 17 bases. The CDR3 coding sequence is TGTGCCACCCATCCCAACAGGATAGAAGCTTTCTTT. Amino acids: CATHPNRIEAFF.

The sample holds a few counts of this clone. The V call is TRBV29-1, the J call TRBJ1-4; D uncertain. The CDR3 is made up of 14 amino acids. CDR1 and CDR2 from the germline V gene are SQVTM and ANQGSEA. V lost 4 bases to trimming and J lost 0 bases, with 9 bases between them. CDR3 residues: CSVAGPATNEKLFF. The CDR3 bases are TGCAGCGTTGCTGGTCCTGCAACTAATGAAAAACTGTTTTTT.

This clone was recorded a few times. Other DNA sequences of this sample code for an identical CDR3. The chain carries TRBV28 and TRBJ1-4; 7 nucleotides align to TRBD1. In germline, CDR1 is MDHEN, CDR2 SYDVKM. The CDR3 covers 14 residues. Losses at the gene ends were 3 bases for V and 7 bases for J; bases not matched to a gene: 5. The CDR3 nucleotides are TGTGCCAGCAGTTTTAGACAGGGACGTGAAAAACTGTTTTTT. Encoded protein: CASSFRQGREKLFF.

This clone was seen a few times. This chain links TRBV20-1 with TRBJ1-1; D uncertain. Germline V lookup: CDR1 DFQATT, CDR2 SNEGSKA (reference sequence). The CDR3 covers 11 residues. Trimming left V 6 bases short and J 5 bases short, with 10 bases between. The CDR3: CSAPTMTEAFF. In DNA, the CDR3 is TGCAGTGCCCCTACGATGACTGAAGCTTTCTTT.

This clone turned up a few times. J is TRBJ2-1 and V is TRBV6-1; D perhaps matches TRBD2 (6 bases). The CDR3 runs 15 residues. CDR1 is MNHNS, CDR2 SASEGT, per germline. The V end lost 5 bases, the J end lost 2 bases, and 13 bases lay between the germline ends. Here the CDR3 DNA reads TGTGCCAGCAGTTTGGGACGGGGGACCTACAATGAGCAGTTCTTC. Amino acid sequence: CASSLGRGTYNEQFF.

The chain employs TRBV7-8 and TRBJ1-2, with D tentatively TRBD1 (5 bases). This CDR3 has 13 residues. Trimming left V 5 bases short and J 8 bases short, with 15 bases between. The germline CDR1 and CDR2 sequences are SGHVS and FQNEAQ. This CDR3 reads CASSRGRLAGYTF. CDR3 in DNA: TGTGCCAGCAGCCGGGGACGTCTGGCCGGCTACACCTTC. The variable domain in full, completed from reference TRBV7-8 and TRBJ1-2, reads GAGVSQSPRYKVAKRGQDVALRCDPISGHVSLFWYQQALGQGPEFLTYFQNEAQLDKSGLPSDRFFAERPEGSVSTLKIQRTQQEDSAVYLCASSRGRLAGYTFGSGTRLTVV.

This chain uses TRBV7-2 with TRBJ1-1, with no clear D. Trimming left V 3 bases short and J 3 bases short, with 11 bases between. The germline gives CDR1 SGHTA, CDR2 FQGNSA. This CDR3 comprises 14 residues. The CDR3 loop is CASSLEGRDTEAFF. In DNA form, the CDR3 reads TGTGCCAGCAGCTTGGAGGGAAGGGACACTGAAGCTTTCTTT. Combining the CDR3 with reference TRBV7-2 and TRBJ1-1 gives the whole variable domain GAGVSQSPSNKVTEKGKDVELRCDPISGHTALYWYRQSLGQGLEFLIYFQGNSAPDKSGLPSDRFSAERTGGSVSTLTIQRTQQEDSAVYLCASSLEGRDTEAFFGQGTRLTVV.